The rows below give T cell receptor beta chains drawn from one sample of a study of long-term antiretroviral therapy in people with HIV. Produced via immunoSEQ multiplex PCR; TCRdb's table is partial and in-frame only. The sample contains around 12,000 clones, 88% of which appear only once. Sequenced here: unsorted PBMCs, sampled 2.1 years after starting antiretroviral therapy. All receptors come from a middle-aged woman with HIV. CDR3s include the opening cysteine and the closing phenylalanine or tryptophan. The order of the fields is clone size, D gene, J gene, V gene, CDR3 protein, CDR3 DNA. D genes are given only for firm matches. Not every row has a clone size; where given, it reads once, few, many or a size class.

. | TRBD1 | TRBJ1-1 | TRBV19 | CASSIRQGLAPEAFF | TGTGCCAGTAGTATTAGACAGGGATTGGCGCCTGAAGCTTTCTTT
. | . | TRBJ2-3 | TRBV5-1 | CASSLRTARTDTQYF | TGCGCCAGCAGCCTAAGGACAGCCCGCACAGATACGCAGTATTTT
. | . | TRBJ2-7 | TRBV7-2 | CASSSHTLGTEQYF | TGTGCCAGCAGCTCCCACACTCTAGGCACGGAGCAGTACTTC
. | TRBD1 | TRBJ2-5 | TRBV4-1 | CASSQRGQAEETQYF | TGCGCCAGCAGCCAGAGGGGACAGGCGGAAGAGACCCAGTACTTC
. | . | TRBJ1-4 | TRBV5-1 | CASSPGGSLGTNEKLFF | TGCGCCAGCAGCCCTGGAGGTTCCTTGGGGACTAATGAAAAACTGTTTTTT
. | . | TRBJ2-4 | TRBV30 | CAWSVLPEAKNIQYF | TGTGCCTGGAGTGTACTCCCCGAGGCCAAAAACATTCAGTACTTC
. | . | TRBJ1-1 | TRBV12-5 | CASGLRTGTEAFF | TGTGCTAGTGGTTTGCGGACGGGCACTGAAGCTTTCTTT
hyperexpanded | TRBD1 | TRBJ1-1 | TRBV10-3 | CASTGGPLNTEAFF | TGTGCCTCAACAGGGGGCCCCCTTAACACTGAAGCTTTCTTT
. | TRBD1 | TRBJ1-2 | TRBV19 | CASSPGQVYGYTF | TGTGCCAGTAGCCCGGGACAGGTGTATGGCTACACCTTC
. | . | TRBJ1-1 | TRBV7-8 | CASSLGGLNTEAFF | TGTGCCAGCAGCTTGGGCGGTTTGAACACTGAAGCTTTCTTT
. | . | TRBJ1-1 | TRBV10-2 | CASTQGMNTEAFF | TGCGCCAGCACCCAGGGTATGAACACTGAAGCTTTCTTT
. | . | TRBJ1-4 | TRBV7-9 | CANEPGPNEKLFF | TGTGCCAACGAACCAGGTCCTAATGAAAAACTGTTTTTT
. | . | TRBJ2-3 | TRBV19 | CASSFGIGNDLPDTQYF | TGTGCCAGTAGTTTTGGGATAGGGAACGACCTCCCAGATACGCAGTATTTT
. | TRBD1 | TRBJ1-1 | TRBV7-2 | CASSLMTGTGTEAFF | TGTGCCAGCAGCCTCATGACAGGGACCGGCACTGAAGCTTTCTTT
once | . | TRBJ1-2 | TRBV29-1 | CSVEPQGGYANYGYTF | TGCAGCGTTGAGCCACAGGGCGGGTACGCTAACTATGGCTACACCTTC
. | . | TRBJ1-4 | TRBV6-1 | CASSLQGTSYEKLFF | TGTGCCAGCAGTCTACAAGGGACATCCTACGAAAAACTGTTTTTT
. | TRBD1 | TRBJ1-2 | TRBV29-1 | CSAAGTAGLGYGYTF | TGCAGCGCCGCGGGGACAGCCGGGCTGGGCTATGGCTACACCTTC